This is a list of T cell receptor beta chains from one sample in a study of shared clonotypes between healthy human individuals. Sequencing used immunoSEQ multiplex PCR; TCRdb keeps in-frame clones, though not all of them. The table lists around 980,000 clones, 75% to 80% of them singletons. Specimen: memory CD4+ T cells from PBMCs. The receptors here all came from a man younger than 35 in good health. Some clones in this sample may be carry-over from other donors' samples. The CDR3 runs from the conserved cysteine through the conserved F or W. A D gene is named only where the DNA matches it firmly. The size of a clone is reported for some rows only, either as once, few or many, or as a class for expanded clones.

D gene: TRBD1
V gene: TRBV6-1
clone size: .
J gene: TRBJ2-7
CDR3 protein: CASKGQVYEQYF
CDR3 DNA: TGTGCCAGCAAAGGACAGGTCTACGAGCAGTACTTC

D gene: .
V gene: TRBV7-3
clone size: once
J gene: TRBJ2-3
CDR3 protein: CASSPKGGSAHTQYF
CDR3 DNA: TGTGCCAGCAGCCCTAAGGGGGGGAGCGCACATACGCAGTATTTT

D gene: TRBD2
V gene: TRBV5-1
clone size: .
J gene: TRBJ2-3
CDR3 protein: CASSRPVAGSTDTQYF
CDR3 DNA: TGCGCCAGCAGCCGCCCAGTAGCGGGATCCACAGATACGCAGTATTTT

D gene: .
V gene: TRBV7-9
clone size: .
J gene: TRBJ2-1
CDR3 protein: CASSHRVSNEQFF
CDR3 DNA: TGTGCCAGCAGCCATCGGGTGTCCAATGAGCAGTTCTTC

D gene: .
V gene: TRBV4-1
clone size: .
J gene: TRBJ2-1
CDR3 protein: CASSPESRMSSYNEQFF
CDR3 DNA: TGCGCCAGCAGCCCCGAAAGTAGGATGAGCTCCTACAATGAGCAGTTCTTC

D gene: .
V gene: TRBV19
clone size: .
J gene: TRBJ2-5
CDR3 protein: CASSTTGYWGETQYF
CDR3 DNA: TGTGCCAGTAGTACCACGGGTTATTGGGGAGAGACCCAGTACTTC

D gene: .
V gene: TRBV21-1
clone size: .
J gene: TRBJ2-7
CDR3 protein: CASSKVDLVTYEQYF
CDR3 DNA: TGTGCCAGCAGCAAAGTTGACCTAGTCACCTACGAGCAGTACTTC

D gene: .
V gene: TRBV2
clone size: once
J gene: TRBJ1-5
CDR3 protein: CASHRESNQPQHF
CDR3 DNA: TGTGCCAGCCACAGGGAGAGCAATCAGCCCCAGCATTTT

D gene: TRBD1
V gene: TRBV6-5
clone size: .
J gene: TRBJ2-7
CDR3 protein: CASSSTGGAYEQYF
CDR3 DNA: TGTGCCAGCAGTTCGACAGGGGGGGCCTACGAGCAGTACTTC

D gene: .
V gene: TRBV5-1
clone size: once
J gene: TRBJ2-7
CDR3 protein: CASSDRTVSEQYF
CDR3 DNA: TGCGCCAGCAGCGATCGGACAGTTTCCGAGCAGTACTTC

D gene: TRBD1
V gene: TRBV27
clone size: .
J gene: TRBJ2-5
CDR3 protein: CATDLRPGQGKSGETQYF
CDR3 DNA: TGTGCCACCGACCTACGTCCTGGACAGGGTAAGTCAGGGGAGACCCAGTACTTC

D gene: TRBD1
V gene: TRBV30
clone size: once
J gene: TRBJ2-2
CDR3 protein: CAWAGQGNGELFF
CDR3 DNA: TGTGCCTGGGCGGGACAGGGTAACGGGGAGCTGTTTTTT

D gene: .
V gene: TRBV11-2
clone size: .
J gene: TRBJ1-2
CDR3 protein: CASSPLPGRAEGYTF
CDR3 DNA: TGTGCCAGCAGCCCTTTACCGGGCAGGGCGGAAGGCTACACCTTC

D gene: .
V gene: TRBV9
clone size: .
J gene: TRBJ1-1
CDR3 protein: CASSVASRADTEAFF
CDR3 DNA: TGTGCCAGCAGCGTAGCAAGCAGGGCGGACACTGAAGCTTTCTTT